The 16 T cell receptor beta chains below come from one sample, sequenced in a study of multiple sclerosis patients with progressive multifocal leukoencephalopathy. The time point is: time of PML onset. The assay was immunoSEQ multiplex PCR, and TCRdb's table has in-frame clones only and misses some. The sample lists 25,000 to 35,000 clones, over 75% seen once, with under 4% in the top ten. The specimen was PBMCs, collected from a patient treated with natalizumab. The origin of the receptors is a human donor with progressive multifocal leukoencephalopathy.

This chain uses TRBV25-1 with TRBJ2-1, with D perhaps TRBD1 or TRBD2 (5 bases each). The V and J ends lost 3 bases and 4 bases respectively, with 13 bases between them. The CDR3 is 15 amino acids. Looked up from germline, CDR1 is MGHDK and CDR2 is SYGVNS. The CDR3 region has the DNA TGTGCCAGCAGTGAGTCGGGGCAGGGTTACAATGAGCAGTTCTTC. It translates to CASSESGQGYNEQFF.

This chain uses TRBV5-1 with TRBJ2-2, with D perhaps matching TRBD1 (5 bases). The CDR3 runs to 16 residues. CDR1 is SGHRS, CDR2 YFSETQ, per germline. V lost 5 bases and J lost 5, with 19 bases in between. CDR3: CASRPKYLTETGELFF. In DNA form, the CDR3 reads TGCGCCAGCAGACCGAAGTACTTGACAGAGACCGGGGAGCTGTTTTTT.

The chain combines TRBV19 with TRBJ1-1; D call uncertain. The V and J ends lost 6 bases and 5 bases respectively, with 19 bases between them. From germline, CDR1 is LNHDA and CDR2 SQIVND (reference sequence). This CDR3 has 15 amino acids. The CDR3: CASRLLIGVETEAFF. The DNA of the CDR3 is TGTGCCAGTAGACTTTTGATCGGGGTCGAAACTGAAGCTTTCTTT.

This clone was counted once. The chain is built from TRBV6-5 and TRBJ2-7; D not certain. The CDR3 loop spans 11 amino acids. Germline CDR1 and CDR2: MNHEY and SVGAGI. The V end lost 0 bases, the J end lost 6 bases, and 3 bases lay between the germline ends. The CDR3 nucleotides are TGTGCCAGCAGTTACTCGGGCGAGCAGTACTTC. It is translated as CASSYSGEQYF.

V is TRBV19 and J is TRBJ2-1; D remains unclear. Trimming stripped 5 bases from V and 8 bases from J, with 16 bases between. CDR1 LNHDA and CDR2 SQIVND come from the germline V gene (reference sequence). The CDR3 is 14 amino acids. The CDR3 DNA reads TGTGCCAGTAGTCCATTCCTGAAGTGGGATGAGCAGTTCTTC. This encodes CASSPFLKWDEQFF.

The chain combines TRBV4-2 with TRBJ2-7; 9 bases are a match to TRBD1. Trimming removed 0 bases from V and 5 bases from J; junction bases left unmatched: 14. Looked up from germline, CDR1 is LGHNA and CDR2 is YNFKEQ. The length of the CDR3 is 18 residues. CDR3 in amino acids: CASSQDLDGGTGKHEQYF. Written as DNA, the CDR3 is TGTGCCAGCAGCCAAGATCTTGACGGCGGGACAGGGAAGCACGAGCAGTACTTC.

CDR3 in amino acids: CASSPPGGAGVGNEQFF. Written as DNA, the CDR3 is TGTGCCAGCTCACCACCAGGCGGGGCGGGAGTGGGAAATGAGCAGTTCTTC. V usage is TRBV18 and J usage is TRBJ2-1, with 7 bases aligning to TRBD2. Losses at the gene ends were 0 bases for V and 7 bases for J; bases not matched to a gene: 12. The CDR3 runs 17 residues. Germline values: CDR1 KGHSH, CDR2 LQKENI.

This clone was seen just once. V and J are TRBV28 and TRBJ1-4, with 8 bases lining up with TRBD1. The V and J ends lost 8 bases and 3 bases, in that order; junction bases with no gene match: 5. The CDR3 runs to 14 residues. The germline V gene encodes CDR1 MDHEN and CDR2 SYDVKM. Here the CDR3 DNA reads TGTGCCAGCCAGGCGGGACAGGCTAATGAAAAACTGTTTTTT. It is translated as CASQAGQANEKLFF.

CDR3 loop: CASSSSGIYGYTF. The CDR3 coding sequence is TGTGCCAGCAGTTCATCAGGGATCTATGGCTACACCTTC. This rearrangement joins TRBV27 to TRBJ1-2; D is perhaps TRBD1 (5 bases). The length of the CDR3 is 13 residues. Looked up from germline, CDR1 is MNHEY and CDR2 is SMNVEV (reference sequence). The germline V and J ends were trimmed by 4 bases and 4 bases, with 10 bases remaining between them.

This sequence joins TRBV5-1 and TRBJ2-1, with 7 nucleotides matching TRBD2. CDR3 size: 15 residues. Germline loops: CDR1 SGHRS, CDR2 YFSETQ. J was trimmed by 14 bases and V by 1 base; bases with no gene match: 15. Written as DNA, the CDR3 is TGCGCCAGCAGCTTGACGGTGAGCGGGACCGTAACGGAGTTCTTC. Translating it yields CASSLTVSGTVTEFF.

As regards this clone: An end of the junction does not agree with germline; a read error may underlie this. The chain has TRBV7-6 and TRBJ2-7; 9 positions match TRBD2. The CDR3 is 14 residues long. Germline assignment: CDR1 SGHVS and CDR2 FNYEAQ. The CDR3 loop is CASNLGAGGYEQYF. The CDR3 nucleotides are TGTGCCAGCAACTTAGGAGCGGGAGGCTACGAGCAGTACTTC. Full variable domain (missing parts from reference TRBV7-6 and TRBJ2-7): GAGVSQSPRYKVTKRGQDVALRCDPISGHVSLYWYRQALGQGPEFLTYFNYEAQQDKSGLPNDRFSAERPEGSISTLTIQRTEQRDSAMYRCASNLGAGGYEQYFGPGTRLTVT.

Concerning this clone: At one of its ends the junction is not consistent with the germline gene, which may arise from a read error. Within the sample, other DNA sequences also encode this same CDR3. The CDR3 loop is CASSPGQRSGANVLTF. CDR3 bases: TGTGCCAGCTCACCAGGACAGCGCTCTGGGGCCAACGTCCTGACCTTC. This chain joins TRBV18 and TRBJ2-6; the D gene is possibly TRBD1 (6 bases). Germline V gene lookup returns CDR1 KGHSH and CDR2 LQKENI. This CDR3 has 16 amino acids. Full variable domain (outside the CDR3, taken from reference TRBV18 and TRBJ2-6): NAGVMQNPRHLVRRRGQEARLRCSPMKGHSHVYWYRQLPEEGLKFMVYLQKENIIDESGMPKERFSAEFPKEGPSILRIQQVVRGDSAAYFCASSPGQRSGANVLTFGAGSRLTVL.

V usage is TRBV7-9 and J usage is TRBJ2-7; TRBD1 matches at 7 bases. CDR1 and CDR2 from the germline V gene are SEHNR and FQNEAQ (reference sequence). After removal of 5 bases from V and 3 bases from J, the junction contained 4 bases not matched to a gene. There are 13 residues in the CDR3. CDR3 nucleotides: TGTGCCAGCAGCCCGACAGGGAGCTACGAGCAGTACTTC. This translates into CASSPTGSYEQYF.

The gene calls are TRBV4-3 and TRBJ2-3; D is unclear. Trimming took 4 bases from V and 1 from J, leaving 12 bases between them. CDR1 and CDR2 from the germline V gene are LGHNA and YSLEER. This CDR3 spans 15 amino acids. CDR3 residues: CASSPSSPGTDTQYF. The DNA for the CDR3 is TGCGCCAGCAGCCCAAGCTCGCCGGGCACAGATACGCAGTATTTT.

The chain links TRBV25-1 to TRBJ2-5; D could derive from TRBD1 or TRBD2 (5 bases each). V lost 5 bases and J 1 base, leaving 17 bases between the germline ends. Germline values: CDR1 MGHDK, CDR2 SYGVNS. The CDR3 covers 16 residues. The CDR3 here is CASSRGAGIVQETQYF. Here the CDR3 DNA reads TGTGCCAGCAGTCGAGGGGCAGGGATCGTCCAAGAGACCCAGTACTTC.

This chain connects TRBV28 to TRBJ1-1, with D tentatively TRBD1 (6 bases). The V gene lost 3 bases and the J gene lost 2 bases, with 28 bases spanning the gap. CDR3 length: 20 amino acids. Germline V gives CDR1 MDHEN, CDR2 SYDVKM. Here the CDR3 reads CASSFSQVLDWGQLNTEAFF. The CDR3 bases are TGTGCCAGCAGTTTCAGCCAGGTCCTGGATTGGGGACAACTTAACACTGAAGCTTTCTTT.